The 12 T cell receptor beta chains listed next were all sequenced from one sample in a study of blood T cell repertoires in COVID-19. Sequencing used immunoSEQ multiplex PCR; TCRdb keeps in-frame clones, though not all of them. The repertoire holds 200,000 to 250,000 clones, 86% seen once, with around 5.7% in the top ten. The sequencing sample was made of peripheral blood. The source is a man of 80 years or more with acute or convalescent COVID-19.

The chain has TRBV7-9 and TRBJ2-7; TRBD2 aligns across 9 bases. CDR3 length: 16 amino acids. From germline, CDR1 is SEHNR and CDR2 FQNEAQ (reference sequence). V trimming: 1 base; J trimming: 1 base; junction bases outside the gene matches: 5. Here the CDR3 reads CASSLGGTSSSYEQYV. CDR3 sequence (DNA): TGTGCCAGCAGCTTAGGAGGGACTAGCAGTTCCTACGAGCAGTACGTC.

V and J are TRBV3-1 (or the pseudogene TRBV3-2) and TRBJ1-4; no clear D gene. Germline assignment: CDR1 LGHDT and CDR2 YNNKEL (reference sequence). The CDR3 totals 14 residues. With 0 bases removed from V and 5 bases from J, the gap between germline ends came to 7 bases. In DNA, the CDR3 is TGTGCCAGCAGCCAAGATCAGGCGAATGAAAAACTGTTTTTT. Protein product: CASSQDQANEKLFF.

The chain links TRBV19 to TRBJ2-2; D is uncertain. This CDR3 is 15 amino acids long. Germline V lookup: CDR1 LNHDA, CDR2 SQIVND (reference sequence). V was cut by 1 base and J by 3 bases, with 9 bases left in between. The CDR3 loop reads CASSIGTVDTGELFF. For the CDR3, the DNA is TGTGCCAGTAGTATAGGTACAGTGGACACCGGGGAGCTGTTTTTT.

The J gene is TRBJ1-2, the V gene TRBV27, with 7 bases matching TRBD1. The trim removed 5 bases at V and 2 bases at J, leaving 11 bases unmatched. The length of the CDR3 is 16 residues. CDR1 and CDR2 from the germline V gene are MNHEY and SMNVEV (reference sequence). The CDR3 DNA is TGTGCCAGCAGTACACTCGAGGGGGCAGGAAACTATGGCTACACCTTC. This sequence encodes CASSTLEGAGNYGYTF.

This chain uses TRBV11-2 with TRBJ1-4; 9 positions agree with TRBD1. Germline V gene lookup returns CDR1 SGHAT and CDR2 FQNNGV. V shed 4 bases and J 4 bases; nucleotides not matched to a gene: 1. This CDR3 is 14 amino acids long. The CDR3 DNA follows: TGTGCCAGCAGCTCGGACAGGGGTAATGAAAAACTGTTTTTT. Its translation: CASSSDRGNEKLFF.

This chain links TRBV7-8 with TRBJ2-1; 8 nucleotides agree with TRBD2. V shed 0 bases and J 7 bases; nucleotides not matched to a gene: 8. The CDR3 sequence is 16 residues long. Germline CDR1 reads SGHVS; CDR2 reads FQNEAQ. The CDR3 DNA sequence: TGTGCCAGCAGCTTAGCTACGGGAGGGCCTCCGAATGAGCAGTTCTTC. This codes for CASSLATGGPPNEQFF.

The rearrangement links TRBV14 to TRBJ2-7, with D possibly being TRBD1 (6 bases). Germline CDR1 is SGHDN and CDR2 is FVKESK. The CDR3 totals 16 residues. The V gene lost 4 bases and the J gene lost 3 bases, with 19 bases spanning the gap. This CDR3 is CASSPESHRDFYEQYF. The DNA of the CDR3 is TGTGCCAGCAGCCCCGAATCCCACAGGGATTTCTACGAGCAGTACTTC.

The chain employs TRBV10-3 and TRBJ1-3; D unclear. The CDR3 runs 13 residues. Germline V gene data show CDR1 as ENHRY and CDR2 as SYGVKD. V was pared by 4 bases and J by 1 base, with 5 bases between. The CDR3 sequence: CAISANSGNTIYF. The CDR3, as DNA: TGTGCCATCAGTGCAAATTCTGGAAACACCATATATTTT.

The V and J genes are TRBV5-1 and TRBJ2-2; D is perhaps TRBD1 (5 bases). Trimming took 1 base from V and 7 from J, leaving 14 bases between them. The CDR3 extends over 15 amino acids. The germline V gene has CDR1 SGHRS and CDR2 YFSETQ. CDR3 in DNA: TGCGCCAGCAGCTTGTATGGGGAAGACAGCGGGGAGCTGTTTTTT. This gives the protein CASSLYGEDSGELFF.

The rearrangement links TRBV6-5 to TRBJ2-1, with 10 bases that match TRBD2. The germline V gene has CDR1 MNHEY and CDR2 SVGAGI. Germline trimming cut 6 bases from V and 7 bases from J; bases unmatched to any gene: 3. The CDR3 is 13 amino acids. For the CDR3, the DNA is TGTGCCAGCAGAGCGGGAGGGCCTAATGAGCAGTTCTTC. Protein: CASRAGGPNEQFF.

Here the CDR3 reads CASCLESSYNSPLHF. In DNA form, the CDR3 reads TGTGCCAGCTGCCTAGAGAGCTCCTATAATTCACCCCTCCACTTT. This chain links TRBV27 with TRBJ1-6; D gene ambiguous. This CDR3 contains 15 residues. Trimming cost V 8 bases and J 0 bases, with 11 bases left between them. Germline lookup yields CDR1 MNHEY and CDR2 SMNVEV (reference sequence).

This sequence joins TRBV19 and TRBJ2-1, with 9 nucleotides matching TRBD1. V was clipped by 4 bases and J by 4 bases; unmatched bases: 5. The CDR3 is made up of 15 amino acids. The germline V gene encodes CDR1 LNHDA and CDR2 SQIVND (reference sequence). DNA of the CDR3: TGTGCCAGTAGTAGGGACAGGGCTTATTACAATGAGCAGTTCTTC. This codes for CASSRDRAYYNEQFF.